Shown below are 5 T cell receptor beta chains from a single sample sequenced in a study of T cell repertoires and HLA-DP antigens (dated by TCRdb to the late 2010s). No antigen has been identified for these receptors. Libraries were prepared through the immunoSEQ multiplex PCR assay. The clones in this table, taken by TCRdb from immuneACCESS, are in-frame only. Not every clone is retained; where verified, under half of the shortfall comes from an unresolved V gene, and the cause of the rest is unknown. For this sample there are tens of thousands of clones; over 75% appear just once. 1.5% to 2% of the sample is held by the ten biggest clonotypes. The sample was CD4+ T cells from PBMCs. These receptors were obtained from a man aged 55 to 69 in good health and CMV-seronegative.

In its sample, this clone was seen a few times. The chain employs TRBV28 and TRBJ1-3, with 7 bases lining up with TRBD1. Germline values: CDR1 MDHEN, CDR2 SYDVKM. This CDR3 region has 16 residues. Losses at the gene ends were 2 bases for V and 0 bases for J; bases not matched to a gene: 4. In nucleotides, the CDR3 is TGTGCCAGCAGTTTACTTACAGGGGCCTCTGGAAACACCATATATTTT. As protein: CASSLLTGASGNTIYF.

V usage is TRBV28 and J usage is TRBJ1-5; 9 bases line up with TRBD1. Germline V gene lookup returns CDR1 MDHEN and CDR2 SYDVKM. V was pared by 4 bases and J by 5 bases, with 6 bases of the junction left unmatched. The CDR3 covers 15 residues. CDR3 coding DNA: TGTGCCAGCAGTTCTCGGGACAGGGTACATCAGCCCCAGCATTTT. Protein product: CASSSRDRVHQPQHF.

This sequence joins TRBV30 and TRBJ2-5; no clear D gene. V lost 3 bases and J 5 bases, leaving 7 bases between the germline ends. Germline assignment: CDR1 GTSNPN and CDR2 SVGIG (reference sequence). CDR3 size: 11 residues. The chain's CDR3 is CAWSDGETQYF. For the CDR3, the DNA is TGTGCCTGGAGCGACGGTGAGACCCAGTACTTC.

This chain links TRBV19 with TRBJ2-5; 7 bases are shared with TRBD2. The J segment lost 5 bases and the V segment lost 3 bases, leaving 9 bases of the junction unmatched. Germline V lookup: CDR1 LNHDA, CDR2 SQIVND (reference sequence). CDR3 length: 15 residues. CDR3 loop: CASSISAGAWETQYF. The CDR3 region has the DNA TGTGCCAGTAGTATCTCGGCGGGAGCTTGGGAGACCCAGTACTTC.

A single count supports this clone. The V and J genes are TRBV7-2 and TRBJ2-1; TRBD1 or TRBD2 may be the D gene (5 bases each). CDR1 and CDR2 from the germline V gene are SGHTA and FQGNSA. The CDR3 spans 15 residues. V gave up 4 bases and J gave up 2 bases, with 12 bases separating them. DNA for the CDR3: TGTGCCAGCAGCTCTACCGGGACGGCCTACAATGAGCAGTTCTTC. Translating gives CASSSTGTAYNEQFF.